This T cell receptor beta chain originates from a study of PD-1 blockade in classical Hodgkin lymphoma. CDR1 is SGHRS and CDR2 is YFSETQ in the germline V gene. The CDR3 length is 16 residues. Unmatched junction bases numbered 7, after V lost 6 bases and J lost 3 bases. This sample's time point: cycle 4 day 1 (C4D1), after less than 7 weeks of nivolumab. Each patient experienced a relapse that followed autologous stem cell transplantation, and brentuximab vedotin exposure varied. Profiled with immunoSEQ multiplex PCR; TCRdb holds only in-frame clones, not every one. The sample has tens of thousands of clones; 83% are singletons.

Sequencing was performed on peripheral blood mononuclear cells (PBMCs), taken before the fourth cycle of nivolumab. This TCR was sampled from a human donor with classical Hodgkin lymphoma. V is TRBV5-1 and J is TRBJ2-2, with TRBD2 matching 11 bases. CDR3 nucleotides: TGCGCCAGCAAACCTCCGGGACTAGCGGACACCGGGGAGCTGTTTTTT. It specifies CASKPPGLADTGELFF.